Many counts were recorded for the clone carrying this T cell receptor (beta chain). This sample was included in a study of T cells of healthy individuals. TCRdb redid the calling of the 5' RACE reads with MiXCR, one entry per CDR3 protein. Of just over 40,000 distinct CDR3 sequences in the sample, about 4.2% were seen once. The receptor comes from a human donor in good health.

The CDR3 region is CSVESEDASKNGELFF. CDR3 in DNA: TGCAGCGTTGAATCGGAAGACGCGAGCAAAAACGGGGAGCTGTTTTTT. The gene calls are TRBV29-1 and TRBJ2-2; no reliable D call. Trimming took 2 bases from V and 7 from J, leaving 20 bases between them. The CDR3 covers 16 residues. CDR1 SQVTM and CDR2 ANQGSEA come from the germline V gene.